This TCR beta chain was captured by sequencing in a study of cytomegalovirus exposure and HLA in healthy donors. The CDR3 has 13 residues. In germline, CDR1 is SNHLY, CDR2 FYNNEI. V dropped 5 bases and J dropped 4 bases, with 9 bases sitting between them. Whole-study results and caveats: Association of a missense DCLRE1C variant with TCR beta V- and J-gene trimming was reported in a later analysis. Investigators reported 150 to 200 TCR beta chains as tied to cytomegalovirus. Likely technical artifact: a cluster of highly shared sequence variants.

A multiplex PCR was run with 60 Vbeta primers and 13 Jbeta primers. TCRdb keeps only in-frame clones here, not all; method: immunoSEQ multiplex PCR. In the table there are 95,000 to 130,000 clones, 70% to 75% of which are singletons. Comments on this clone: Antigen unknown.

The clonotype comes from a woman aged 18 to 35 in good health and CMV-seronegative. Sequenced sample: PBMCs. The gene calls are TRBV2 and TRBJ1-3; TRBD1 might be the D (6 bases). CDR3 in DNA: TGTGCCAGCAGTCAAGGACAGGGAAACACCATATATTTT. This translates into CASSQGQGNTIYF.